The source of this T cell receptor (beta chain) is a study of response to subunit inactivated influenza vaccine. TCRdb passed the RT-PCR reads through MiXCR, listing each CDR3 protein once. The sample carries hundreds of thousands of distinct CDR3 sequences, under 20% recorded once. The CDR3 is 15 amino acids. The V gene end was trimmed by 3 bases and the J gene end by 1 base; junction bases not matched to a gene: 3. CDR1 and CDR2 from the germline V gene are LGHDT and YNNKEL (reference sequence). This TCR was sampled from a man aged 50 or older who received an inactivated influenza vaccine. The chain combines TRBV3-1 with TRBJ2-3, with TRBD1 identical over 8 bases. The material was PBMCs from blood, obtained 4 to 6 days after vaccination. The CDR3 DNA follows: TGTGCCAGCAGCCACACGGGACAGGGCACAGATACGCAGTATTTT. Protein product: CASSHTGQGTDTQYF.